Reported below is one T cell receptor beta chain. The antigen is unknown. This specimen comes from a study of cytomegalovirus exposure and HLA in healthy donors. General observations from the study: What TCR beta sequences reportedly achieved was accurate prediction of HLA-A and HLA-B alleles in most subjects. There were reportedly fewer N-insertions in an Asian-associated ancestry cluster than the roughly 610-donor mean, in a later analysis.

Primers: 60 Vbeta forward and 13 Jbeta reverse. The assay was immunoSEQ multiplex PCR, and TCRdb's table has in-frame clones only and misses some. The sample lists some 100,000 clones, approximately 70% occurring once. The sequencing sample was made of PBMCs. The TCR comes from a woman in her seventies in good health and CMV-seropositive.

CDR3 amino acids: CASSPYSLSGPGGGNTIYF. The CDR3 nucleotides are TGTGCCAGCAGCCCGTACAGCCTCTCTGGGCCAGGGGGTGGAAACACCATATATTTT. V usage is TRBV7-8 and J usage is TRBJ1-3; 7 bases map to TRBD1. Germline lookup yields CDR1 SGHVS and CDR2 FQNEAQ. With V trimmed by 5 bases and J by 3 bases, 19 bases remained unmatched. This CDR3 contains 19 residues.